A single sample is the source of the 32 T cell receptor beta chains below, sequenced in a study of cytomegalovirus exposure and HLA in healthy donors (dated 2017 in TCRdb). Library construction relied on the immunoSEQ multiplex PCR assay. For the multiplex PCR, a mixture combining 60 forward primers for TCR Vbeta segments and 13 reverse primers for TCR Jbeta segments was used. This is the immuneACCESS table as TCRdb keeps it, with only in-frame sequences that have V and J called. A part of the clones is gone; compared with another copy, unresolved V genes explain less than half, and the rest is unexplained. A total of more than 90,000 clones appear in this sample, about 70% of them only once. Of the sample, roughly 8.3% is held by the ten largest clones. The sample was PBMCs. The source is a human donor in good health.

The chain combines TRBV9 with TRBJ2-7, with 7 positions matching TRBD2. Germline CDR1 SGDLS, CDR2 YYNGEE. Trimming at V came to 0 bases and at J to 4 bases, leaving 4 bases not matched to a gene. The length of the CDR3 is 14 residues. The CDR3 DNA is TGTGCCAGCAGCGTAGCTGGGGAGGGGTACGAGCAGTACTTC. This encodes CASSVAGEGYEQYF.

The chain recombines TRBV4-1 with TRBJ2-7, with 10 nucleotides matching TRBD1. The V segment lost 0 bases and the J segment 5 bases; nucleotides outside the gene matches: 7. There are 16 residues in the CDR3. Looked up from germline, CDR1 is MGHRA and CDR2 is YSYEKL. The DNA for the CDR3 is TGCGCCAGCAGCCAAGATAACCGACAGGGGGCGGACGAGCAGTACTTC. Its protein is CASSQDNRQGADEQYF.

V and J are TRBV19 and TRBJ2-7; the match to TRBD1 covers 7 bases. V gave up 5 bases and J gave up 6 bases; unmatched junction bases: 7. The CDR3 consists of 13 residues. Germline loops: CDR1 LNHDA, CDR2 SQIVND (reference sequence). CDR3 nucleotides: TGTGCCAGTAGTGAGACAGGGTTGGGCGAGCAGTACTTC. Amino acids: CASSETGLGEQYF.

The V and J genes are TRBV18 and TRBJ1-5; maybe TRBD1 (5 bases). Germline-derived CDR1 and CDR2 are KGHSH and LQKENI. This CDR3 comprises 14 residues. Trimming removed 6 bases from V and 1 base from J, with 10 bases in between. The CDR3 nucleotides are TGTGCCAGCTCCCAGGGAAGGAGCAATCAGCCCCAGCATTTT. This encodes CASSQGRSNQPQHF.

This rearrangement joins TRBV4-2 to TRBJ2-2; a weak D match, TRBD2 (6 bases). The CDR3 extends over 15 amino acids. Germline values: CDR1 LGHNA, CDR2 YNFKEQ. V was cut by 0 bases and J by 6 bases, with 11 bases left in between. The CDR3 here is CASSQDIRGSGELFF. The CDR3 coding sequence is TGTGCCAGCAGCCAAGATATACGGGGGTCCGGGGAGCTGTTTTTT.

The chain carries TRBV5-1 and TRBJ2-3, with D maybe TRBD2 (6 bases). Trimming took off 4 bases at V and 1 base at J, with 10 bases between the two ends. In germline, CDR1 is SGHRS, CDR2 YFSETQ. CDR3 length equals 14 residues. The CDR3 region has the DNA TGCGCCAGCAGCAAGGACTACCGCACAGATACGCAGTATTTT. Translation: CASSKDYRTDTQYF.

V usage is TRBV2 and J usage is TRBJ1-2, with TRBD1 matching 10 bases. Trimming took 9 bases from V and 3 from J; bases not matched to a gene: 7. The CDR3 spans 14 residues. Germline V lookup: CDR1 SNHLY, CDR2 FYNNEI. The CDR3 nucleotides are TGTGCCAGAGAGGACAGGGGGATTTACTATGGCTACACCTTC. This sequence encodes CAREDRGIYYGYTF.

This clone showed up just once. Here the CDR3 reads CASSQELRGEQYF. CDR3 sequence (DNA): TGTGCCAGCAGCCAAGAACTCCGGGGAGAGCAGTACTTC. The rearrangement links TRBV14 to TRBJ2-7, with D possibly being TRBD2 (5 bases). Deletions cut 0 bases from V and 7 bases from J, with 10 bases between. The CDR3 loop spans 13 amino acids. Germline-derived CDR1 and CDR2 are SGHDN and FVKESK.

This chain's CDR3 is CASSKSALAGNYEQYF. The CDR3 DNA is TGTGCCAGCAGCAAATCAGCCCTAGCGGGGAACTACGAGCAGTACTTC. The chain uses TRBV21-1 and TRBJ2-7; TRBD2 was called by the table and not checked on the DNA. TRBV21-1 is flagged as a pseudogene. The CDR3 has 16 amino acids.

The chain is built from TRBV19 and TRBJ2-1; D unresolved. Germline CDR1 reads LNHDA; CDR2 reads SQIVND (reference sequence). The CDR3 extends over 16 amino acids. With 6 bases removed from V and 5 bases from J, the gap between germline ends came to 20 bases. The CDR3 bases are TGTGCCAGTAGCCGCCGTGCACCGAGTATAGACAATGAGCAGTTCTTC. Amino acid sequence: CASSRRAPSIDNEQFF. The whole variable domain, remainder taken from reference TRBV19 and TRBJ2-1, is DGGITQSPKYLFRKEGQNVTLSCEQNLNHDAMYWYRQDPGQGLRLIYYSQIVNDFQKGDIAEGYSVSREKKESFPLTVTSAQKNPTAFYLCASSRRAPSIDNEQFFGPGTRLTVL.

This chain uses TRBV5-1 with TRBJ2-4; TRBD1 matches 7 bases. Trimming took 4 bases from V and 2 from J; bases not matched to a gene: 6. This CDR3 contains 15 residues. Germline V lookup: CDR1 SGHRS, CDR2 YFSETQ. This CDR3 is CASSPEGATKNIQYF. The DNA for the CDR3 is TGCGCCAGCAGCCCCGAGGGGGCAACCAAAAACATTCAGTACTTC.

CDR3 in DNA: TGTGCCAGCAGGCCGGACAGGACTAATGAAAAACTGTTTTTT. Amino acids: CASRPDRTNEKLFF. The gene calls are TRBV7-9 and TRBJ1-4; 7 nucleotides match TRBD1. The CDR3 covers 14 residues. The ends lost 6 bases at V and 2 bases at J; junction bases unmatched: 3. Germline assignment: CDR1 SEHNR and CDR2 FQNEAQ (reference sequence).

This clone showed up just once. This CDR3 reads CASSRNGGPYEQYF. CDR3 in DNA: TGTGCCAGCAGCCGGAACGGGGGGCCCTACGAGCAGTACTTC. This rearrangement joins TRBV6-1 to TRBJ2-7; D is perhaps TRBD2 (7 bases). The length of the CDR3 is 14 residues. Germline CDR1 reads MNHNS; CDR2 reads SASEGT. V was cut by 6 bases and J by 2 bases, with 14 bases left in between.

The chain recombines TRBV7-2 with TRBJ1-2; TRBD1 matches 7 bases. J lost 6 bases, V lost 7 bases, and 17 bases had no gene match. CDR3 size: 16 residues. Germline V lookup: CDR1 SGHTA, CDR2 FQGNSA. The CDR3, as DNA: TGTGCCAGCACCCTCCGGCCCGGGGGCACAGGGGATGGCTACACCTTC. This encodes CASTLRPGGTGDGYTF.

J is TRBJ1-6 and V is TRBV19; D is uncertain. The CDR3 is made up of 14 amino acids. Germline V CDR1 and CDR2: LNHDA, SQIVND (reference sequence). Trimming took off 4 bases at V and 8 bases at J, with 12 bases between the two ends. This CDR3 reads CASSRGAGDSPLHF. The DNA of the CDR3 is TGTGCCAGTAGTAGGGGAGCGGGTGATTCACCCCTCCACTTT. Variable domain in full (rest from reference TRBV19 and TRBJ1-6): DGGITQSPKYLFRKEGQNVTLSCEQNLNHDAMYWYRQDPGQGLRLIYYSQIVNDFQKGDIAEGYSVSREKKESFPLTVTSAQKNPTAFYLCASSRGAGDSPLHFGNGTRLTVT.

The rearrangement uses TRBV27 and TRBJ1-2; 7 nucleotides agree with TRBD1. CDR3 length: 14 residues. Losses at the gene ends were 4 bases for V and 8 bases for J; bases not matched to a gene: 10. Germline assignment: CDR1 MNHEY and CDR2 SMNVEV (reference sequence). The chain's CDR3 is CASSSLTGERGYTF. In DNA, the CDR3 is TGTGCCAGCAGTTCCCTCACAGGGGAGCGGGGCTACACCTTC.

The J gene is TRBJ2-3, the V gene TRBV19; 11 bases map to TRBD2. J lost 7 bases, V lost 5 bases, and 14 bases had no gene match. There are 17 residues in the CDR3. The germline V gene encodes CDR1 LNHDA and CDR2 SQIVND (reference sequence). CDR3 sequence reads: CASSVYLAGGPSYTQYF. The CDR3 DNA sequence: TGTGCCAGTAGTGTCTACTTAGCGGGAGGGCCTTCATATACGCAGTATTTT. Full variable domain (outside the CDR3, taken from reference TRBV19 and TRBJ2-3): DGGITQSPKYLFRKEGQNVTLSCEQNLNHDAMYWYRQDPGQGLRLIYYSQIVNDFQKGDIAEGYSVSREKKESFPLTVTSAQKNPTAFYLCASSVYLAGGPSYTQYFGPGTRLTVL.

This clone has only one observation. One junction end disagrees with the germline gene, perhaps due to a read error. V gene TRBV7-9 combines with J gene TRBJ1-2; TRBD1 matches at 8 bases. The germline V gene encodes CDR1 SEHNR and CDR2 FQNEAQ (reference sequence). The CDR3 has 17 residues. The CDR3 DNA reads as TGTGCCAGCAGCTCTGGACAGGGTGGCCTGGAGGGTTATGGCTACCCCTTC. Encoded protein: CASSSGQGGLEGYGYPF.

The DNA of the CDR3 is TGTGCCAGCAGGCATGGCACTAGCGGGGCACTGGTTAGCGGGGAGCTGTTTTTT. Its translation: CASRHGTSGALVSGELFF. The chain has TRBV5-4 and TRBJ2-2; 10 positions agree with TRBD2. Germline CDR1 and CDR2: SGHNT and YYREEE (reference sequence). With V trimmed by 5 bases and J by 7 bases, 17 bases remained unmatched. CDR3 length: 18 residues.

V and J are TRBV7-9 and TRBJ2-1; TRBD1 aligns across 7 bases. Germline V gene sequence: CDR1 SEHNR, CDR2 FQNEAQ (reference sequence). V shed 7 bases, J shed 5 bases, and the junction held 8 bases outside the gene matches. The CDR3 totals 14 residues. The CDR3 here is CASKRDRANNEQFF. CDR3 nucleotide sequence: TGTGCCAGCAAACGAGACAGGGCGAACAATGAGCAGTTCTTC. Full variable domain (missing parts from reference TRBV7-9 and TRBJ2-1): DTGVSQNPRHKITKRGQNVTFRCDPISEHNRLYWYRQTLGQGPEFLTYFQNEAQLEKSRLLSDRFSAERPKGSFSTLEIQRTEQGDSAMYLCASKRDRANNEQFFGPGTRLTVL.

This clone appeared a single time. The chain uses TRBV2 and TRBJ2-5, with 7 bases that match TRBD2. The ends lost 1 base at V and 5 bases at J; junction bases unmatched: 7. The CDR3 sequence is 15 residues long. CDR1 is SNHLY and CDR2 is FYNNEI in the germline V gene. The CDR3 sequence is CASSEGTRVMETQYF. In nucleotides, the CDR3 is TGTGCCAGCAGTGAAGGGACTAGGGTGATGGAGACCCAGTACTTC.

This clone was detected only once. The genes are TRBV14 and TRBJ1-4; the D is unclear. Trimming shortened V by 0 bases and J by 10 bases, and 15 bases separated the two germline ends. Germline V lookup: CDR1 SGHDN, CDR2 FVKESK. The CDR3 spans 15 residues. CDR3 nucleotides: TGTGCCAGCAGCCAAGACGGCGGTTCATTAGGAAAACTGTTTTTT. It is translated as CASSQDGGSLGKLFF. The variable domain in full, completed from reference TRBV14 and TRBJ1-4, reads EAGVTQFPSHSVIEKGQTVTLRCDPISGHDNLYWYRRVMGKEIKFLLHFVKESKQDESGMPNNRFLAERTGGTYSTLKVQPAELEDSGVYFCASSQDGGSLGKLFFGSGTQLSVL.

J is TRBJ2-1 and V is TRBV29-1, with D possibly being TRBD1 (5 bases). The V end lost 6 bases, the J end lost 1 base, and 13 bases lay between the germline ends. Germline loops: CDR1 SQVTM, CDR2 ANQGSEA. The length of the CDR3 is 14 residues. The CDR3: CSVRGRVSYNEQFF. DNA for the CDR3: TGCAGCGTCAGAGGCAGGGTTTCCTACAATGAGCAGTTCTTC.

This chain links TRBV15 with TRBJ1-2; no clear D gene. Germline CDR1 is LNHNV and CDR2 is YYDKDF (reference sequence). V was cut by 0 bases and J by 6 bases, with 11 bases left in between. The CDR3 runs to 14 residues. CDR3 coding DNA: TGTGCCACCAGCAGAGAGGTATATTCGGATGGCTACACCTTC. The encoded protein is CATSREVYSDGYTF.

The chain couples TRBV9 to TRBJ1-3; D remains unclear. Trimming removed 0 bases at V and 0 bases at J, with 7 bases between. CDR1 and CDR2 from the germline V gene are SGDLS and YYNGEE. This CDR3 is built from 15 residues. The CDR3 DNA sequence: TGTGCCAGCAGCGTAGGGCTGATCTCTGGAAACACCATATATTTT. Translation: CASSVGLISGNTIYF.

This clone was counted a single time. CDR3 DNA: TGTGCCAGCAGTCTAACTAGCGGGAGGGCCAATGAGCAGTTCTTC. Translation: CASSLTSGRANEQFF. The genes are TRBV2 and TRBJ2-1, with 13 nucleotides matching TRBD2. This CDR3 is built from 15 residues. The V and J ends lost 5 bases and 6 bases, in that order; junction bases with no gene match: 4. CDR1 and CDR2 (germline): SNHLY, FYNNEI.

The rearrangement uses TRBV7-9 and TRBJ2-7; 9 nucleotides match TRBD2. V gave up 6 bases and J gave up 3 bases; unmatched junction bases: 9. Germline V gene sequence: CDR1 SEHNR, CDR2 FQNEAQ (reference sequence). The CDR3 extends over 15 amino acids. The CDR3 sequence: CASSPLAGRGYEQYF. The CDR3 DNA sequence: TGTGCCAGCAGTCCACTAGCGGGTAGAGGCTACGAGCAGTACTTC. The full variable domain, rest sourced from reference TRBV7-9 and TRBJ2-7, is DTGVSQNPRHKITKRGQNVTFRCDPISEHNRLYWYRQTLGQGPEFLTYFQNEAQLEKSRLLSDRFSAERPKGSFSTLEIQRTEQGDSAMYLCASSPLAGRGYEQYFGPGTRLTVT.

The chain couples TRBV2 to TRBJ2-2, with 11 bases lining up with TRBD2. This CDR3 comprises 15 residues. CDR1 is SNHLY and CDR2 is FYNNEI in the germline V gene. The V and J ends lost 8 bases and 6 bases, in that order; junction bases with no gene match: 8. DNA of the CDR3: TGTGCCAGCGGATCTCTTAGCGGGGGGGCCGGGGAGCTGTTTTTT. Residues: CASGSLSGGAGELFF.

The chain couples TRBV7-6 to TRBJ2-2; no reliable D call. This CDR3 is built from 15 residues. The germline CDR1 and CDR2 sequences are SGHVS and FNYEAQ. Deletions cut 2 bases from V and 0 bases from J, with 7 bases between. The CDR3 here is CASSLNRPNTGELFF. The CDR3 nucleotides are TGTGCCAGCAGCTTAAACAGACCGAACACCGGGGAGCTGTTTTTT.

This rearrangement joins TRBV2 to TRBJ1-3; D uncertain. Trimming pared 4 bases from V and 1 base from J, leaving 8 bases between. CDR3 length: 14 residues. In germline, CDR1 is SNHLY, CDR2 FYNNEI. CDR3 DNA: TGTGCCAGCAGTGCCAGGATTTCTGGAAACACCATATATTTT. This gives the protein CASSARISGNTIYF.

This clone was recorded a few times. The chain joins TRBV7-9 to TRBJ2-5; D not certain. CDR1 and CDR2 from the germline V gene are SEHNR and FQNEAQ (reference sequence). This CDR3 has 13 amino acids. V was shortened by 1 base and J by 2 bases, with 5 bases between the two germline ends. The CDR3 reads CASSLDKQETQYF. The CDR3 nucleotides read TGTGCCAGCAGCTTAGACAAGCAAGAGACCCAGTACTTC.

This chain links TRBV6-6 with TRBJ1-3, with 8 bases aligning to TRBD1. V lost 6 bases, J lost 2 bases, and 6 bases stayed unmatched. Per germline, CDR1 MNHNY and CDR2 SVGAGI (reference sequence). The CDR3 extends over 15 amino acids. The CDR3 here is CASSGRTGTGNTIYF. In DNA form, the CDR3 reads TGTGCCAGCAGCGGTCGGACAGGGACTGGAAACACCATATATTTT.